This is a list of T cell receptor beta chains from one sample in a study of blood T cell repertoires in COVID-19. This table comes from immunoSEQ multiplex PCR, and its TCRdb copy is limited to in-frame clones, with some not included. The sample consists of about 250,000 clones, about 83% of them appearing once. The sequenced sample was peripheral blood. These receptors all come from a woman of 80 years or more with COVID-19, enrolled during active disease. Both conserved end residues are trimmed from each CDR3. A D gene is named only where the DNA matches it firmly.

v_call	d_call	j_call	cdr3_aa
TRBV6-5	TRBD1	TRBJ1-1	ASSFTSGGRTEAF
TRBV7-9	TRBD1	TRBJ1-3	ASSWTGGGNTIY
TRBV3-1/TRBV3-2	-	TRBJ1-6	ASSQVQGGNSPLH
TRBV5-6	-	TRBJ1-1	ASSLLGSAEAF
TRBV7-8	-	TRBJ2-2	ASSRGAANTGELF
TRBV6-6	TRBD1	TRBJ1-2	ASSQGQGAGYGYT
TRBV5-1	-	TRBJ1-5	ASSLDGGGLNQPQH
TRBV5-1	-	TRBJ2-5	ASSREGGETQY
TRBV5-1	TRBD1	TRBJ1-6	ASSPWTGGADNSPLH
TRBV10-3	-	TRBJ1-4	AISEGENEKLF
TRBV27	TRBD1	TRBJ1-1	ASSPRRGTEAF
TRBV28	-	TRBJ1-6	ASREDLANPPLH
TRBV29-1	-	TRBJ2-1	SVDGLPNNEQF
TRBV3-1/TRBV3-2	TRBD2	TRBJ2-4	ASSQDSGLAKNIQY
TRBV6-5	-	TRBJ1-6	ASSYSQGSYNSPLH
TRBV3-1/TRBV3-2	TRBD1	TRBJ1-2	ASSPGTGSGSGGYT
TRBV19	TRBD1	TRBJ1-1	ASSTRQGAARTEAF
TRBV28	-	TRBJ1-2	ASSPPADSHYGYT
TRBV21-1	-	TRBJ1-4	ASSKPTGTENTWVPNEKLF
TRBV9	-	TRBJ1-2	ASSVALNNYGYT
TRBV24-1	-	TRBJ2-2	ATSEPLGELF
TRBV19	-	TRBJ2-1	ASSTDRGLNYNEQF
TRBV9	-	TRBJ1-6	ASSVRMRRLYNSPLH
TRBV5-6	-	TRBJ1-1	ASSLWGPLNTEAF
TRBV3-1/TRBV3-2	-	TRBJ2-6	ASSPLRSGANVLT
TRBV29-1	-	TRBJ2-5	SSLAVQETQY
TRBV11-2	-	TRBJ1-1	ASSSLTGRAF
TRBV7-9	-	TRBJ1-3	ASSSPTAGSSGNTIY
TRBV6-5	-	TRBJ1-1	ASSYFAKGTEAF
TRBV4-2	-	TRBJ2-3	ASSQIGRGRSTDTQY
TRBV27	TRBD1	TRBJ1-3	ASSLWQGGGNTIY
TRBV6-2/TRBV6-3	TRBD1	TRBJ2-1	ASSRLQGEQF
TRBV7-2	-	TRBJ2-3	ASSLQADTQY
TRBV29-1	-	TRBJ1-1	SVEPSDGSRGTEAF
TRBV6-5	-	TRBJ1-2	ASSTPGFGNYGYT
TRBV19	TRBD1	TRBJ1-5	ASSTGGAGMAFNQPQH
TRBV10-3	-	TRBJ2-6	AISDRGNSGANVLT
TRBV10-3	TRBD1	TRBJ1-1	AISESKGQTNTEAF
TRBV5-1	TRBD2	TRBJ2-1	ASSSSSGRGGNNEQF
TRBV5-6	-	TRBJ1-5	ASSLGFGGNSNQPQH
TRBV5-1	TRBD1	TRBJ1-2	ASSGTGTGTYGYT
TRBV5-6	-	TRBJ1-2	ASSPRTYGYT
TRBV5-5	-	TRBJ1-5	ASSLGGHPYSNQPQH
TRBV6-1	TRBD1	TRBJ1-2	ASSEDRGGGYT
TRBV6-5	TRBD1	TRBJ1-2	ASSWTGRDGYT
TRBV3-1/TRBV3-2	-	TRBJ1-4	ASSQGGRTNEKLF
TRBV28	TRBD1	TRBJ1-4	ASSPRIAGGEKLF